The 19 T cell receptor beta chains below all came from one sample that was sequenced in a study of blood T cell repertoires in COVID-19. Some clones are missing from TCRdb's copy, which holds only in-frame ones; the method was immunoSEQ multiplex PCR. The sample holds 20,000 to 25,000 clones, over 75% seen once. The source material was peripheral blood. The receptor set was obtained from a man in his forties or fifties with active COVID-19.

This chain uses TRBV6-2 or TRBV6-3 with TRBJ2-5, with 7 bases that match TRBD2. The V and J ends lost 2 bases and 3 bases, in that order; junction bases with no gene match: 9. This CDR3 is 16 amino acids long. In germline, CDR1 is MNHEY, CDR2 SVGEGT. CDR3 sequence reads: CASSYHGAGREETQYF. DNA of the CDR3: TGTGCCAGCAGTTACCACGGGGCGGGGAGGGAAGAGACCCAGTACTTC.

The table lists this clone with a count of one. CDR3 region: CASSMELVRTDTQYF. DNA for the CDR3: TGTGCCAGTAGTATGGAGCTAGTGCGCACAGATACGCAGTATTTT. The rearrangement joins TRBV19 to TRBJ2-3; D is uncertain. The V gene's germline CDR1 is LNHDA and CDR2 SQIVND (reference sequence). The CDR3 is 15 amino acids. V lost 3 bases and J lost 1, with 11 bases in between. Using reference TRBV19 and TRBJ2-3 for the parts outside the CDR3, the full variable domain is DGGITQSPKYLFRKEGQNVTLSCEQNLNHDAMYWYRQDPGQGLRLIYYSQIVNDFQKGDIAEGYSVSREKKESFPLTVTSAQKNPTAFYLCASSMELVRTDTQYFGPGTRLTVL.

Written as DNA, the CDR3 is TGTGCCAGCAGCTACCTGACTAGTACCGAGACCCAGTACTTC. It yields the protein CASSYLTSTETQYF. The chain combines TRBV7-2 with TRBJ2-5; the D gene is possibly TRBD2 (6 bases). This CDR3 region has 14 residues. The V end was cut by 4 bases, the J end by 5 bases, with 14 bases between. Germline V gene data show CDR1 as SGHTA and CDR2 as FQGNSA. The whole variable domain, remainder taken from reference TRBV7-2 and TRBJ2-5, is GAGVSQSPSNKVTEKGKDVELRCDPISGHTALYWYRQSLGQGLEFLIYFQGNSAPDKSGLPSDRFSAERTGGSVSTLTIQRTQQEDSAVYLCASSYLTSTETQYFGPGTRLLVL.

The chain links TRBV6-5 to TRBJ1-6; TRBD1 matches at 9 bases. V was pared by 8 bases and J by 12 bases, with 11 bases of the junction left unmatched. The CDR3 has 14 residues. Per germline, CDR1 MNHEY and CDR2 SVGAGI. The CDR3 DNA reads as TGTGCCAGCCTCCGGGGGAGGGGACAGGGACCCCTCCACTTT. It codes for CASLRGRGQGPLHF.

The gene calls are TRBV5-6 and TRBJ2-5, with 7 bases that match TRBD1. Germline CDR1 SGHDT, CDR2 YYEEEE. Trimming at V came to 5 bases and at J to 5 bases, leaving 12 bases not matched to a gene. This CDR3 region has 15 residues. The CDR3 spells CASSSRQGIRETQYF. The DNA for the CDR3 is TGTGCCAGCAGTTCGAGACAGGGAATACGGGAGACCCAGTACTTC.

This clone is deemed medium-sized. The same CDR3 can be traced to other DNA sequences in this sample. The CDR3 bases are TGTGCCAGCAGCTGGGGACAGGGGGAAGGCAATGAGCAGTTCTTC. Amino acids: CASSWGQGEGNEQFF. The chain has TRBV7-9 and TRBJ2-1; 11 bases are a match to TRBD1. With V trimmed by 4 bases and J by 6 bases, 5 bases remained unmatched. This CDR3 region has 15 residues. Germline assignment: CDR1 SEHNR and CDR2 FQNEAQ (reference sequence).

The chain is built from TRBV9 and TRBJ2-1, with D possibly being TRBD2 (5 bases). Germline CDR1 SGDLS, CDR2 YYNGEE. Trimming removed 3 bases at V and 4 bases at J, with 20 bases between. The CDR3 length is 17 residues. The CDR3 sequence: CASSDPTTHAGYNEQFF. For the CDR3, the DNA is TGTGCCAGCAGCGACCCTACTACCCACGCGGGTTACAATGAGCAGTTCTTC.

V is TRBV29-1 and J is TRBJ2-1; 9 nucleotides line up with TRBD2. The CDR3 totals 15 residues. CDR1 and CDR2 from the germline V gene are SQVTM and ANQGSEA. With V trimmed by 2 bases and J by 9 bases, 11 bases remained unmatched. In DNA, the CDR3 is TGCAGCGTTGAAATTCCGGGACTAGCAGACAGTGAGCAGTTCTTC. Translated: CSVEIPGLADSEQFF.

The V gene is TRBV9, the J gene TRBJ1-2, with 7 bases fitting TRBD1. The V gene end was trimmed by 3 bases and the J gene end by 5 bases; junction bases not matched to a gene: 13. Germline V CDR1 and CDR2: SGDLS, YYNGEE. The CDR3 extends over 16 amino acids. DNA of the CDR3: TGTGCCAGCAGCGAAAACAGACAGGGAGGAAAATATGGCTACACCTTC. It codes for CASSENRQGGKYGYTF.

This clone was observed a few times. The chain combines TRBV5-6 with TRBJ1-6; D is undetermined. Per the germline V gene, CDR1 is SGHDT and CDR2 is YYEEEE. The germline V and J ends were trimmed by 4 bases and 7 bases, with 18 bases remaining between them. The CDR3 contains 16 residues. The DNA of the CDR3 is TGTGCCAGCAGCCCGCCGTACCGAGATCGGAATTCACCCCTCCACTTT. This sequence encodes CASSPPYRDRNSPLHF.

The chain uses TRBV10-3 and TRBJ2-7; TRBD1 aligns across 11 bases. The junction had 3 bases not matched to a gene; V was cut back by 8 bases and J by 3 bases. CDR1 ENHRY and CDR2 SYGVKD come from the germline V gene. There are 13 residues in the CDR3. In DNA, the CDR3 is TGTGCCATCGGACAGGGGGCGAGCTACGAGCAGTACTTC. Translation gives CAIGQGASYEQYF.

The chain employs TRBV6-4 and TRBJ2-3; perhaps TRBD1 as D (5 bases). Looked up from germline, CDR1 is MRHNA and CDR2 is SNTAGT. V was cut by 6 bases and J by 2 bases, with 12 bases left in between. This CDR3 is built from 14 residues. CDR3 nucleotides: TGTGCCAGCAGCCCGACAGCTACCACAGATACGCAGTATTTT. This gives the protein CASSPTATTDTQYF.

The CDR3 DNA reads TGTGCCAGTAGTACAGGGGGGACCGGGGAGCTGTTTTTT. This codes for CASSTGGTGELFF. The J gene is TRBJ2-2, the V gene TRBV19, with D perhaps TRBD1 (7 bases). CDR1 LNHDA and CDR2 SQIVND come from the germline V gene (reference sequence). The CDR3 extends over 13 amino acids. The ends were cut back, 4 bases at V and 5 bases at J, with 8 bases in the middle.

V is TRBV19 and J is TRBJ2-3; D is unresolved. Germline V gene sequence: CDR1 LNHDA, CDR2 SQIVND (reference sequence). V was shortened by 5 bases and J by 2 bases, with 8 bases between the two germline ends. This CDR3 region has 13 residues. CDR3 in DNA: TGTGCCAGTAGTGAGGAGTTCACAGATACGCAGTATTTT. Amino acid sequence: CASSEEFTDTQYF.

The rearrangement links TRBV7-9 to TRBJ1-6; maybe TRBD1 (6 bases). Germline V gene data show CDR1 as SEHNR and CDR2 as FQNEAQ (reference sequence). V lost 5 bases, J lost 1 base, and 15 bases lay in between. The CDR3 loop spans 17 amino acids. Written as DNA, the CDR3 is TGTGCCAGCAGCAGACAGGACCTTAGGTCCTATAATTCACCCCTCCACTTT. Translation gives CASSRQDLRSYNSPLHF.

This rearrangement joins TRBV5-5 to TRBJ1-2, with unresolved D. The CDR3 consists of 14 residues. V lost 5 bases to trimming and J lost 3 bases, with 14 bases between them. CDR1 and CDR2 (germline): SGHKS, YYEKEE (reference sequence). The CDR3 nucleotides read TGTGCCAGCAGGCCAGGTGGGAGTTACTATGGCTACACCTTC. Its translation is CASRPGGSYYGYTF.

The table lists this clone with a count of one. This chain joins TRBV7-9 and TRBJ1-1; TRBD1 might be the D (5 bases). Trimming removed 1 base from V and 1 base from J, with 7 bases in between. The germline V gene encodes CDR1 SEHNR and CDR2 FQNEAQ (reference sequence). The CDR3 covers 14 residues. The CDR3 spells CASSLEGPNTEAFF. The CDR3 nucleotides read TGTGCCAGCAGCTTAGAGGGGCCGAACACTGAAGCTTTCTTT.

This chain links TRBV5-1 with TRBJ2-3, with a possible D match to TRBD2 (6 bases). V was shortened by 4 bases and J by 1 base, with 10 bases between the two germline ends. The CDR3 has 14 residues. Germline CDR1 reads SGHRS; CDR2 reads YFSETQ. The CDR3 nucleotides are TGCGCCAGCAGCGCGACTAGTGGCACAGATACGCAGTATTTT. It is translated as CASSATSGTDTQYF.

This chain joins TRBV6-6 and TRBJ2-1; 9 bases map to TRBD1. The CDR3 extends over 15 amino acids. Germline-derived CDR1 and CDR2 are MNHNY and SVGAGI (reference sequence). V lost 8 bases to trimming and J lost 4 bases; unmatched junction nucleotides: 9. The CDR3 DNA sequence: TGTGCCAGCGGGACAGGGATAATGAATTACAATGAGCAGTTCTTC. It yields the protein CASGTGIMNYNEQFF.